The 22 T cell receptor beta chains below come from one sample, sequenced in a study of blood T cell repertoires in COVID-19 (dated by TCRdb to 2019 to 2021). The library came from the immunoSEQ multiplex PCR assay. TCRdb took this table from immuneACCESS and kept in-frame rearrangements with V and J called. Such tables lack part of the clones; where checked against another copy, unresolved V genes explain under half of the gap, and the rest is unexplained. The sample profile shows around 160,000 clones; roughly 93% of them were found once. The ten largest clones represent roughly 2.1% of the sample. The sequenced sample consisted of peripheral blood. These receptors all stem from a woman in her sixties with COVID-19, enrolled during active disease.

The CDR3 region is CASSPWTGVHNEQFF. In nucleotides, the CDR3 is TGTGCCAGCAGTCCTTGGACAGGGGTCCACAATGAGCAGTTCTTC. The V and J genes are TRBV7-2 and TRBJ2-1, with TRBD1 matching 9 bases. CDR1 SGHTA and CDR2 FQGNSA come from the germline V gene. Germline trimming cut 6 bases from V and 5 bases from J; bases unmatched to any gene: 8. CDR3 length: 15 amino acids. Drawing the rest from reference TRBV7-2 and TRBJ2-1, the complete variable domain is GAGVSQSPSNKVTEKGKDVELRCDPISGHTALYWYRQSLGQGLEFLIYFQGNSAPDKSGLPSDRFSAERTGGSVSTLTIQRTQQEDSAVYLCASSPWTGVHNEQFFGPGTRLTVL.

This clone was recorded only once. This sequence joins TRBV15 and TRBJ1-2; TRBD1 might be the D (5 bases). The V end lost 5 bases, the J end lost 5 bases, and 9 bases lay between the germline ends. This CDR3 has 12 residues. Looked up from germline, CDR1 is LNHNV and CDR2 is YYDKDF (reference sequence). CDR3 protein: CATSLDNYGYTF. The CDR3 DNA reads TGTGCCACCAGCTTGGACAATTATGGCTACACCTTC.

The V and J genes are TRBV30 and TRBJ2-4; 8 positions agree with TRBD2. V lost 2 bases, J lost 1 base, and 10 bases stayed unmatched. This CDR3 contains 17 residues. Germline CDR1 and CDR2: GTSNPN and SVGIG (reference sequence). The CDR3 sequence is CAWSFRGLVGAKNIQYF. The CDR3 nucleotides read TGTGCCTGGAGTTTCCGGGGACTAGTAGGGGCCAAAAACATTCAGTACTTC.

This chain joins TRBV7-2 and TRBJ1-3; perhaps TRBD1 as D (6 bases). CDR1 is SGHTA and CDR2 is FQGNSA in the germline V gene. Trimming removed 5 bases from V and 4 bases from J, with 15 bases in between. The CDR3 contains 15 residues. The chain's CDR3 is CASSQVAGEGNTIYF. For the CDR3, the DNA is TGTGCCAGCAGCCAGGTAGCAGGGGAAGGAAACACCATATATTTT.

V is TRBV25-1 and J is TRBJ1-6, with TRBD1 matching over 10 bases. Germline CDR1 reads MGHDK; CDR2 reads SYGVNS. The CDR3 length is 15 residues. V trimming: 4 bases; J trimming: 9 bases; junction bases outside the gene matches: 6. In DNA, the CDR3 is TGTGCCAGCAGTGCAAACGGACAGGGGGTTTCACCCCTCCACTTT. It is translated as CASSANGQGVSPLHF.

V and J are TRBV4-3 and TRBJ1-4; perhaps TRBD1 as D (5 bases). The V gene lost 0 bases and the J gene lost 5 bases, with 13 bases spanning the gap. The CDR3 is 16 residues long. Germline-derived CDR1 and CDR2 are LGHNA and YSLEER. This CDR3 is CASSQDAAGQNEKLFF. CDR3 DNA: TGCGCCAGCAGCCAAGATGCGGCAGGGCAAAATGAAAAACTGTTTTTT.

This clone occurred a few times. V usage is TRBV4-2 and J usage is TRBJ2-7, with D possibly being TRBD2 (6 bases). The length of the CDR3 is 14 residues. V gave up 3 bases and J gave up 7 bases, with 16 bases separating them. Germline values: CDR1 LGHNA, CDR2 YNFKEQ. The CDR3 is CASSHTSPPLEQYF. CDR3 DNA sequence: TGTGCCAGCAGCCATACTAGCCCACCTCTGGAGCAGTACTTC.

V is TRBV4-3 and J is TRBJ1-2, with D unclear. The CDR3 consists of 13 residues. V lost 0 bases and J 8 bases, leaving 10 bases between the germline ends. CDR1 and CDR2 from the germline V gene are LGHNA and YSLEER. CDR3 residues: CASSQDRVTGYTF. The CDR3 DNA follows: TGCGCCAGCAGCCAAGATCGGGTAACAGGCTACACCTTC.

This clone occurred a few times. V usage is TRBV19 and J usage is TRBJ1-5; D is possibly TRBD1 (6 bases). V was trimmed by 5 bases and J by 3 bases, leaving 11 bases between them. CDR3 length: 14 residues. CDR1 is LNHDA, CDR2 SQIVND, per germline (reference sequence). For the CDR3, the DNA is TGTGCCAGTAGTGTCGGGACACTCAATCAGCCCCAGCATTTT. Amino acid sequence: CASSVGTLNQPQHF.

The chain couples TRBV6-1 to TRBJ2-1, with 8 nucleotides matching TRBD2. The CDR3 spans 15 residues. The germline gives CDR1 MNHNS, CDR2 SASEGT. With V trimmed by 4 bases and J by 0 bases, 2 bases remained unmatched. CDR3 nucleotide sequence: TGTGCCAGCAGTGTAGCGGGGAGCTCCTACAATGAGCAGTTCTTC. Residues: CASSVAGSSYNEQFF.

This clone has only one observation. This sequence joins TRBV9 and TRBJ1-2; D gene unclear. V gave up 3 bases and J gave up 5 bases, with 5 bases separating them. Germline CDR1 and CDR2: SGDLS and YYNGEE. This CDR3 spans 11 amino acids. The CDR3 region is CASSGVYGYTF. The DNA for the CDR3 is TGTGCCAGCAGCGGAGTGTATGGCTACACCTTC.

The CDR3 DNA reads TGTGCCAGCAGCCCCAGGGGGCAGGGGTCACCCCTCCACTTT. Translation: CASSPRGQGSPLHF. This chain uses TRBV7-3 with TRBJ1-6, with 8 bases that match TRBD1. Looked up from germline, CDR1 is SGHTA and CDR2 is FQGTGA. The CDR3 contains 14 residues. V gave up 5 bases and J gave up 10 bases; unmatched junction bases: 7.

This chain uses TRBV25-1 with TRBJ2-2; D call uncertain. V was cut by 1 base and J by 4 bases, with 4 bases left in between. This CDR3 is 13 amino acids long. The germline V gene has CDR1 MGHDK and CDR2 SYGVNS. The CDR3 DNA is TGTGCCAGCAGTGAATTCCGCACCGGGGAGCTGTTTTTT. Its protein is CASSEFRTGELFF.

Concerning this clone itself: One junction end disagrees with the germline gene, perhaps due to a read error. The chain employs TRBV7-2 and TRBJ2-3; possible D gene TRBD1, 6 bases. Germline CDR1 reads SGHTA; CDR2 reads FQGNSA. The CDR3 spans 14 residues. CDR3 residues: CASSLNRGDRGISF. The CDR3 DNA follows: TGTGCCAGCAGCTTAAACCGGGGAGATAGGGGGATCAGCTTT.

The chain combines TRBV25-1 with TRBJ1-1, with unresolved D. V was cut by 3 bases and J by 2 bases, with 10 bases left in between. Germline CDR1 reads MGHDK; CDR2 reads SYGVNS. This CDR3 region has 14 residues. The CDR3 DNA reads TGTGCCAGCAGTGACCTGCGGGGAAACACTGAAGCTTTCTTT. Protein: CASSDLRGNTEAFF.

This chain connects TRBV5-1 to TRBJ2-1, with 7 bases aligning to TRBD1. Trimming removed 0 bases from V and 5 bases from J; junction bases left unmatched: 5. The CDR3 has 15 residues. From germline, CDR1 is SGHRS and CDR2 YFSETQ. CDR3 sequence reads: CASSLDTGANNEQFF. In DNA form, the CDR3 reads TGCGCCAGCAGCTTGGATACAGGGGCAAACAATGAGCAGTTCTTC.

This chain connects TRBV7-3 to TRBJ1-4, with D possibly matching TRBD1 (6 bases). The CDR3 extends over 15 amino acids. Trimming took off 5 bases at V and 8 bases at J, with 18 bases between the two ends. Germline assignment: CDR1 SGHTA and CDR2 FQGTGA. As DNA, the CDR3 is TGTGCCAGCAGCCCAACGGCGGGGGCGGGGGAAAAACTGTTTTTT. The encoded protein is CASSPTAGAGEKLFF.

The chain carries TRBV4-1 and TRBJ2-1; 8 bases line up with TRBD2. The CDR3 runs 13 residues. V shed 9 bases and J 2 bases; nucleotides not matched to a gene: 3. The germline gives CDR1 MGHRA, CDR2 YSYEKL. CDR3 bases: TGCGCCAGTACGGGACTAGCCTACAATGAGCAGTTCTTC. Translating it yields CASTGLAYNEQFF.

This chain links TRBV6-1 with TRBJ2-4; 8 bases match TRBD1. The J segment lost 0 bases and the V segment lost 0 bases, leaving 7 bases of the junction unmatched. CDR3 length equals 18 residues. In germline, CDR1 is MNHNS, CDR2 SASEGT. CDR3 nucleotide sequence: TGTGCCAGCAGTGAAGCGTTGGGACAGGTTATAGCCAAAAACATTCAGTACTTC. Protein sequence: CASSEALGQVIAKNIQYF.

CDR3 sequence reads: CASSRGGHLSYEQYF. As DNA, the CDR3 is TGTGCCAGCAGCCGCGGGGGACACCTCTCCTACGAGCAGTACTTC. The genes are TRBV14 and TRBJ2-7; tentatively, D is TRBD2 (7 bases). Germline V gene lookup returns CDR1 SGHDN and CDR2 FVKESK. The CDR3 contains 15 residues. Trimming stripped 4 bases from V and 0 bases from J, with 13 bases between.

The chain joins TRBV11-2 to TRBJ1-1; D possibly corresponds to TRBD1 (5 bases). V lost 7 bases and J 0 bases, leaving 12 bases between the germline ends. This CDR3 region has 14 residues. The germline gives CDR1 SGHAT, CDR2 FQNNGV. CDR3 DNA: TGTGCCAGCAAAGGGGCGGCTCTGAACACTGAAGCTTTCTTT. This sequence encodes CASKGAALNTEAFF.

The gene calls are TRBV19 and TRBJ2-1; 7 bases match TRBD1. The V segment lost 3 bases and the J segment 0 bases; nucleotides outside the gene matches: 8. CDR3 length: 17 amino acids. Germline CDR1 is LNHDA and CDR2 is SQIVND (reference sequence). The CDR3 DNA is TGTGCCAGTAGTATTCAAGGGACAGTGAGCTCCTACAATGAGCAGTTCTTC. It specifies CASSIQGTVSSYNEQFF.